This T cell receptor beta chain came from a study of technical replicates of blood from a few donors. Data came from immunoSEQ multiplex PCR; TCRdb stores just in-frame clones and leaves some out. This table has about 100,000 clones, approximately 95% appearing once. CDR3 length: 15 amino acids. V was pared by 4 bases and J by 5 bases, with 6 bases of the junction left unmatched. Germline CDR1 MGHDK, CDR2 SYGVNS. The J gene is TRBJ2-1, the V gene TRBV25-1; 9 nucleotides align to TRBD1. The clonotype originates from a human donor in good health. Specimen: T cells isolated from PBMCs. The CDR3 spells CASSGRDRGDNEQFF. The CDR3 DNA reads TGTGCCAGCAGTGGAAGAGACAGGGGGGACAATGAGCAGTTCTTC.